The table lists the clone carrying this TCR beta chain with a few counts. Its antigen is unknown. Building of the TCR beta libraries involved iRepertoire HTBI primers and Arm-PCR of CDR3 regions. TCRdb recomputed calls from the multiplex PCR reads with MiXCR, one row per CDR3 protein. Altogether about 440,000 distinct CDR3 sequences are present, about 15% being singletons, with the ten largest covering approximately 15%. The sample belongs to a study of regulatory T cells in long-lasting Graves disease. Study information: Graves' patients, diagnosed recently, had received antithyroid drugs under 3 months. Whole-study findings and limits: Persistent patients shared more public clonotypes (2,741) than newly diagnosed patients (roughly 960).

Time point: newly diagnosed GD, antithyroid drugs for less than 3 months. Researchers made the TCR library from RNA that was extracted from PBMCs. Germline V CDR1 and CDR2: LGHDT, YNNKEL (reference sequence). There are 15 residues in the CDR3. V was shortened by 0 bases and J by 7 bases, with 15 bases between the two germline ends. A further study also used this sample, focusing on T cells in Graves' hyperthyroidism and ophthalmopathy. From that report: Diagnostic decisions used clinical symptoms, serum thyroxine and TRAb, thyroid ultrasound and orbital computed tomography.

This clonotype originated in a woman in her 30s with Graves disease. The sample was peripheral blood mononuclear cells (PBMCs), taken at new diagnosis, from a patient treated with antithyroid drugs. The gene calls are TRBV3-1 and TRBJ1-1; D gene ambiguous. The CDR3 loop is CASSQDWGVRGEAFF. CDR3 bases: TGTGCCAGCAGCCAAGATTGGGGAGTGCGGGGTGAAGCTTTCTTT. The whole variable domain, filled in from reference TRBV3-1 and TRBJ1-1, reads DTAVSQTPKYLVTQMGNDKSIKCEQNLGHDTMYWYKQDSKKFLKIMFSYNNKELIINETVPNRFSPKSPDKAHLNLHINSLELGDSAVYFCASSQDWGVRGEAFFGQGTRLTVV.